This T cell receptor (beta chain) was documented in a study of blood T cell repertoires in COVID-19. Study background: The study drew acute and convalescent COVID-19 samples from the United States, Italy and Spain. Nucleic acid was either cDNA or gDNA, and it came from T cells, B-cell-depleted T cells, or PBMCs.

In the original workflow: From reference gene primer amplification, estimates of nucleated cell counts were derived. The protocol was immunoSEQ multiplex PCR, while the TCRdb copy is restricted to in-frame clones and leaves out a portion. The DNA was the basis for D and trimming; V, J and clone size are from that table. The table shows around 250,000 clones, with 86% occurring only once. V was cut by 5 bases and J by 6 bases, with 10 bases left in between. The length of the CDR3 is 13 residues. CDR1 is SEHNR and CDR2 is FQNEAQ in the germline V gene (reference sequence). The rearrangement links TRBV7-9 to TRBJ1-4; the D is unclear. Sequencing used peripheral blood. This receptor was taken from a middle-aged man with active or convalescent COVID-19. The CDR3 DNA reads as TGTGCCAGCAGCAACGGAGAGGATGAAAAACTGTTTTTT. It yields the protein CASSNGEDEKLFF.